Only a few counts were recorded for the clone carrying this T cell receptor (beta chain). Its antigen is unknown. CDR1 is GTSNPN, CDR2 SVGIG, per germline (reference sequence). The ends lost 5 bases at V and 5 bases at J; junction bases unmatched: 6. This CDR3 has 13 amino acids. This sample is part of a study of early T cells in non-severe SARS-CoV-2 infection. Background on the study: Bulk RNA taken from unsorted whole blood was sequenced, leaving chains unpaired. Points from the study as a whole: Matching with VDJdb favored anti-spike CD8 responses (missing private and CD4 specificities).

Unique molecular identifiers tagged individual cDNA molecules. TCRdb ran MiXCR on the 5' RACE reads and lists one entry per CDR3 protein. Counted here are about 60,000 distinct CDR3 sequences, approximately 12% occurring once; the ten biggest clones make up around 5%. The gene calls are TRBV30 and TRBJ2-1; TRBD1 aligns across 7 bases. The specimen was whole blood. This TCR was sampled from an adult who was a healthcare worker with PCR-confirmed SARS-CoV-2 infection or an uninfected control (not recorded which). CDR3 loop: CAWGDRGDNEQFF. The DNA of the CDR3 is TGTGCCTGGGGGGACAGAGGAGACAATGAGCAGTTCTTC. Complete variable domain (other parts from reference TRBV30 and TRBJ2-1): SQTIHQWPATLVQPVGSPLSLECTVEGTSNPNLYWYRQAAGRGLQLLFYSVGIGQISSEVPQNLSASRPQDRQFILSSKKLLLSDSGFYLCAWGDRGDNEQFFGPGTRLTVL.